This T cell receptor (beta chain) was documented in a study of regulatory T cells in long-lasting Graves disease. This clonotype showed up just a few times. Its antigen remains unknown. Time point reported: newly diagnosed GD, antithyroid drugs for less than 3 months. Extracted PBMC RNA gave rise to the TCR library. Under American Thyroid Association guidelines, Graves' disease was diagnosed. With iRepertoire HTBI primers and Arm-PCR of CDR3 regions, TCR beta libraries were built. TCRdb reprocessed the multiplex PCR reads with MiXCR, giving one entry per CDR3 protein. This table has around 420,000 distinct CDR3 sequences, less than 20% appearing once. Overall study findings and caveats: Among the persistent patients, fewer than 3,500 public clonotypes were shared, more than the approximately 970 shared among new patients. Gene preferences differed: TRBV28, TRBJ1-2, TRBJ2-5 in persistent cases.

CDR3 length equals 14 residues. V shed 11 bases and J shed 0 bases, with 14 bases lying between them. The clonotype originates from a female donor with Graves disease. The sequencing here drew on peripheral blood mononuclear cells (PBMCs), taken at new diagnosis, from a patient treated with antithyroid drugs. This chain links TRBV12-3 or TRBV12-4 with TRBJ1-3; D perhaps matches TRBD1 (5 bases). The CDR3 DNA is TGTGCCTTACAACAGGATAGCTCTGGAAACACCATATATTTT. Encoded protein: CALQQDSSGNTIYF.